The entry below describes one T cell receptor beta chain. This sample was included in a study of shared T cell receptors in the human thymus. J gave up 11 bases and V 2 bases, and 7 bases lay outside the gene matches. CDR1 SGHRS and CDR2 YFSETQ come from the germline V gene. The CDR3 runs 14 residues. The data were produced by immunoSEQ multiplex PCR, yet TCRdb's version contains in-frame clones alone and is incomplete. Seen here are 720,000 or so clones, approximately 83% observed once, and the top ten hold around 0.01%. The same data also went into a second study, on human thymus T cells. As that study records: Each of the donors was a healthy Finnish infant who was undergoing open corrective cardiac surgery for congenital heart defects. The study used thymus tissue resected during corrective heart surgery.

Sample: thymocytes. The chain joins TRBV5-1 to TRBJ1-6; 7 nucleotides line up with TRBD1. This clonotype was sampled from a girl under three years old with a congenital heart defect. CDR3: CASSFATGLTPLHF. CDR3 DNA: TGCGCCAGCAGCTTCGCGACAGGGCTAACACCCCTCCACTTT.